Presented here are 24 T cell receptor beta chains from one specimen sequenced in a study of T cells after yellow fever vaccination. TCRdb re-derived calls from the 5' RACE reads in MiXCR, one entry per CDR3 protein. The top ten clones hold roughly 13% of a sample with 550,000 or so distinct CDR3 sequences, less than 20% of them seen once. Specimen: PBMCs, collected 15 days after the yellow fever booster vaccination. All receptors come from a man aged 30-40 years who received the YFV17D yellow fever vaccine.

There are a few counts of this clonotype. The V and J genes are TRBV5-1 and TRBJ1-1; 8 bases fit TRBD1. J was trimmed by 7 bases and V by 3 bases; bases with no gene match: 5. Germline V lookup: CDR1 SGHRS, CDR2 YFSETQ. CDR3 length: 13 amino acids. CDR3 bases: TGCGCCAGCAGCTCCGCAGGGGGCTTTGAAGCTTTCTTT. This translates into CASSSAGGFEAFF.

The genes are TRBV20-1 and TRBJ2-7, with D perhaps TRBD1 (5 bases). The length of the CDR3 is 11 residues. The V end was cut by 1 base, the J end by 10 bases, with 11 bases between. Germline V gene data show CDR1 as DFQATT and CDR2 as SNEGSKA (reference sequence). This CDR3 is CSARGGYSQYF. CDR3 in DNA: TGCAGTGCTAGAGGGGGCTATTCCCAGTACTTC.

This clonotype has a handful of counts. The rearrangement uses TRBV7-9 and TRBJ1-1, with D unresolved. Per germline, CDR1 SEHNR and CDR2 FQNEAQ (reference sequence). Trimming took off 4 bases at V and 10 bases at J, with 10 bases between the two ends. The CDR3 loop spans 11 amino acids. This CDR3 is CASSSWGLAFF. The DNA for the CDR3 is TGTGCCAGCAGCTCTTGGGGTTTAGCTTTCTTT. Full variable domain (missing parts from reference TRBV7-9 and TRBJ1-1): DTGVSQNPRHKITKRGQNVTFRCDPISEHNRLYWYRQTLGQGPEFLTYFQNEAQLEKSRLLSDRFSAERPKGSFSTLEIQRTEQGDSAMYLCASSSWGLAFFGQGTRLTVV.

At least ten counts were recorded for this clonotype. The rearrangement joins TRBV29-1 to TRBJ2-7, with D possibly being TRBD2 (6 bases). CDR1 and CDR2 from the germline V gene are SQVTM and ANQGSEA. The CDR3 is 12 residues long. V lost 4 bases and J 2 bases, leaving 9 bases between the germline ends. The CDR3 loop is CSVGRDPYEQYF. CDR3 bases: TGCAGCGTTGGGCGGGACCCCTACGAGCAGTACTTC.

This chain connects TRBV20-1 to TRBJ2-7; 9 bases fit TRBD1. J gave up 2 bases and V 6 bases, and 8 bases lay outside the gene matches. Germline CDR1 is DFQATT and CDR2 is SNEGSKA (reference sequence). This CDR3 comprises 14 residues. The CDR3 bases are TGCAGTGCCCGAGACAGGGGGACCGCCTACGAGCAGTACTTC. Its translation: CSARDRGTAYEQYF.

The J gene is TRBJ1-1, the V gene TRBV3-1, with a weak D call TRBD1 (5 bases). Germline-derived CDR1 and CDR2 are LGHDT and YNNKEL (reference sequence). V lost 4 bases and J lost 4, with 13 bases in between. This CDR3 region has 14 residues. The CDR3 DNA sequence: TGTGCCAGCAGCCTTTCAGTCGGGGCCACTGAAGCTTTCTTT. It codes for CASSLSVGATEAFF.

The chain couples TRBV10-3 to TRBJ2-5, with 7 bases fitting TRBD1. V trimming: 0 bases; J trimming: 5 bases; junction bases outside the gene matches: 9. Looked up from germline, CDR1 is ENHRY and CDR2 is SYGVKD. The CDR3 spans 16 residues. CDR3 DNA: TGTGCCATCAGTGAGTCGGGGCCCCAGACAGGGGAGACCCAGTACTTC. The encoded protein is CAISESGPQTGETQYF.

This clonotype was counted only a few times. The CDR3: CASRRQGTYEQYF. CDR3 DNA: TGTGCCAGCAGGAGACAGGGGACCTACGAGCAGTACTTC. This sequence joins TRBV28 and TRBJ2-7; the match to TRBD1 covers 8 bases. The CDR3 is made up of 13 amino acids. V was pared by 6 bases and J by 2 bases, with 3 bases of the junction left unmatched. Germline lookup yields CDR1 MDHEN and CDR2 SYDVKM.

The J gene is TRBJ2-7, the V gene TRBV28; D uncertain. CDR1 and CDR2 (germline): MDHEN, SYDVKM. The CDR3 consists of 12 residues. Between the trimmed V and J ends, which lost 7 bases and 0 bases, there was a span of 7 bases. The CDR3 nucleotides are TGTGCCAGCAACGACCGCTCCTACGAGCAGTACTTC. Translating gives CASNDRSYEQYF.

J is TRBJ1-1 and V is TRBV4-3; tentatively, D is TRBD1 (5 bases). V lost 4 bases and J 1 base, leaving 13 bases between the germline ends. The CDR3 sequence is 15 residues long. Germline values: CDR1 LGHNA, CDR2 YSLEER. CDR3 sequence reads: CASSPYVGGNTEAFF. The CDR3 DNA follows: TGCGCCAGCAGCCCCTATGTGGGGGGGAACACTGAAGCTTTCTTT.

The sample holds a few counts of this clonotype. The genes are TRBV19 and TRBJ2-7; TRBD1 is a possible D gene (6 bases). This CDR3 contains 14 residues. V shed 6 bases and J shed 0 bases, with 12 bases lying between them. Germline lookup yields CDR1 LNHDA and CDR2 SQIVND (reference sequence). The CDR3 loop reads CASSGTTSSYEQYF. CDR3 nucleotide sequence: TGTGCCAGTAGCGGGACAACTAGCTCCTACGAGCAGTACTTC.

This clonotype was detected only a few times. The chain's CDR3 is CASSFASENTEAFF. In DNA, the CDR3 is TGCGCCAGCAGCTTCGCGTCAGAGAACACTGAAGCTTTCTTT. This rearrangement joins TRBV5-1 to TRBJ1-1; D gene uncertain. Germline V gives CDR1 SGHRS, CDR2 YFSETQ. The CDR3 contains 14 residues. Trimming cost V 2 bases and J 1 base, with 9 bases left between them. Using reference TRBV5-1 and TRBJ1-1 for the parts outside the CDR3, the full variable domain is KAGVTQTPRYLIKTRGQQVTLSCSPISGHRSVSWYQQTPGQGLQFLFEYFSETQRNKGNFPGRFSGRQFSNSRSEMNVSTLELGDSALYLCASSFASENTEAFFGQGTRLTVV.

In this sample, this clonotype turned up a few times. CDR3 nucleotide sequence: TGCGCCAGCAGCTTGTATTTTCGGGGGACTAGCACAGATACGCAGTATTTT. It encodes CASSLYFRGTSTDTQYF. The rearrangement joins TRBV5-1 to TRBJ2-3, with D perhaps TRBD2 (6 bases). Trimming removed 1 base at V and 0 bases at J, with 15 bases between. From germline, CDR1 is SGHRS and CDR2 YFSETQ. This CDR3 has 17 residues.

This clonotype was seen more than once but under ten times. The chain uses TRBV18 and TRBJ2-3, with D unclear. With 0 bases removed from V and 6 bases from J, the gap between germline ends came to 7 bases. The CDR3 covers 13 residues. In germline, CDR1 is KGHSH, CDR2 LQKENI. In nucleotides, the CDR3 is TGTGCCAGCTCACCACCGAATGCGGATACGCAGTATTTT. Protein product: CASSPPNADTQYF.

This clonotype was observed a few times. DNA of the CDR3: TGTGCCAGTAGTATAGAACTAGCGGGAGGCGAAGAGACCCAGTACTTC. Its protein product is CASSIELAGGEETQYF. V gene TRBV19 combines with J gene TRBJ2-5; 12 positions agree with TRBD2. V was pared by 0 bases and J by 3 bases, with 2 bases of the junction left unmatched. Germline V gene sequence: CDR1 LNHDA, CDR2 SQIVND (reference sequence). The CDR3 runs 16 residues.

For the CDR3, the DNA is TGTGCCAGCAGCTTATATACGGGCGAGCAGTACTTC. Its protein is CASSLYTGEQYF. The genes are TRBV7-2 and TRBJ2-7; no definite D call. The CDR3 spans 12 residues. Trimming stripped 2 bases from V and 6 bases from J, with 8 bases between. Germline-derived CDR1 and CDR2 are SGHTA and FQGNSA. The variable domain in full, with the rest retrieved from reference TRBV7-2 and TRBJ2-7, is GAGVSQSPSNKVTEKGKDVELRCDPISGHTALYWYRQSLGQGLEFLIYFQGNSAPDKSGLPSDRFSAERTGGSVSTLTIQRTQQEDSAVYLCASSLYTGEQYFGPGTRLTVT.

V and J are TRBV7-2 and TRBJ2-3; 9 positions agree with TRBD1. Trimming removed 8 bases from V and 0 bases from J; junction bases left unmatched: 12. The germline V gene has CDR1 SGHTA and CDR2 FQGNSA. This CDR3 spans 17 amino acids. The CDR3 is CASARGTGGLSTDTQYF. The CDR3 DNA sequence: TGTGCCAGCGCCAGGGGAACAGGGGGCTTGAGCACAGATACGCAGTATTTT.

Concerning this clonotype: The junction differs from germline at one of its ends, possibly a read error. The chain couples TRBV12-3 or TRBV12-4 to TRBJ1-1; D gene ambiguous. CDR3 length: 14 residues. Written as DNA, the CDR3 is TGTGCCAGCAGTACCGGGCAGCCGAACGCTGAAGCTTTCTTT. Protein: CASSTGQPNAEAFF.

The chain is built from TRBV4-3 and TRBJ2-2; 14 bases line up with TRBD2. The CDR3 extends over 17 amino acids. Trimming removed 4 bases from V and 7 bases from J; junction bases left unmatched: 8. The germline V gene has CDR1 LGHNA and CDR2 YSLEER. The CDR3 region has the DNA TGCGCCAGCAGCCTAGGACTAGCGGGAGGTTATATCGGGGAGCTGTTTTTT. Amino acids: CASSLGLAGGYIGELFF.

CDR3 coding DNA: TGTGCCAGCAGCAAACGGCGGAACCTCTACAATGAGCAGTTCTTC. Translation: CASSKRRNLYNEQFF. This chain uses TRBV21-1 with TRBJ2-1. TRBV21-1 is annotated as a pseudogene. The CDR3 contains 15 residues.

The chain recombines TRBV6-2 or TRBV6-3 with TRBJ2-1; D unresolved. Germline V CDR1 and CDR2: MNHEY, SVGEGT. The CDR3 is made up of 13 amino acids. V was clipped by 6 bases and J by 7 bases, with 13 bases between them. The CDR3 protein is CASRGQIANEQFF. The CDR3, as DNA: TGTGCCAGCAGAGGGCAAATCGCAAATGAGCAGTTCTTC.

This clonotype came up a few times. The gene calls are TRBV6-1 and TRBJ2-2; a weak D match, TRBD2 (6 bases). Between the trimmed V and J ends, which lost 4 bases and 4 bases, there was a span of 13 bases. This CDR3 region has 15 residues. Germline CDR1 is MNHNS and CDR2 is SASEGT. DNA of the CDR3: TGTGCCAGCAGTGTGGTAGGAGGGAGCACCGGGGAGCTGTTTTTT. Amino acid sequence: CASSVVGGSTGELFF.

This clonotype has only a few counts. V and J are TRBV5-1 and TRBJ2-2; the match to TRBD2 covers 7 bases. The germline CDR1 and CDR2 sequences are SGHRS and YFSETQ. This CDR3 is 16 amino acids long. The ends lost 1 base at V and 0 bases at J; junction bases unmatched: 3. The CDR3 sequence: CASSLRLAANTGELFF. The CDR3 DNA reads TGCGCCAGCAGCTTGAGACTAGCTGCGAACACCGGGGAGCTGTTTTTT.

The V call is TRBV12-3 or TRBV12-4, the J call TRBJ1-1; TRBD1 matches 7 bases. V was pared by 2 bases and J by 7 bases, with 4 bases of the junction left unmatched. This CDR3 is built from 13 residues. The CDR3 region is CASSLSGGHEAFF. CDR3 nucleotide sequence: TGTGCCAGCAGTTTATCAGGGGGACATGAAGCTTTCTTT.